This passage covers 5 T cell receptor beta chains from one sample sequenced in a study of T-cell memory formation after mild COVID-19. Via MiXCR, TCRdb re-called the 5' RACE reads, giving one row per CDR3 protein. The table includes approximately 290,000 distinct CDR3 sequences, approximately 15% detected once. Source material: PBMCs or a T cell subset sorted from them (not recorded which). The receptors were sampled from a man younger than 35 who had mild COVID-19 (a few samples of this study predate the infection). Cell type and time point are not known.

Only a few counts were recorded for this clonotype. The chain couples TRBV12-3 or TRBV12-4 to TRBJ1-5; 10 bases line up with TRBD1. Unmatched junction bases numbered 7, after V lost 5 bases and J lost 0 bases. The CDR3 covers 17 residues. As DNA, the CDR3 is TGTGCCAGCAGTCCAGGGACAGGGGAGGGTAGCAATCAGCCCCAGCATTTT. Amino acid sequence: CASSPGTGEGSNQPQHF.

In its sample, this clonotype was seen a few times. This chain links TRBV11-2 with TRBJ2-5; D ambiguous. This CDR3 is built from 15 residues. Trimming cost V 1 base and J 3 bases, with 12 bases left between them. The germline gives CDR1 SGHAT, CDR2 FQNNGV. The CDR3 DNA follows: TGTGCCAGCAGCTTAGCAGCCCTATCGGAAGAGACCCAGTACTTC. Translation: CASSLAALSEETQYF.

This clonotype showed up just a few times. This chain links TRBV20-1 with TRBJ1-6; unclear D gene. This CDR3 is 13 amino acids long. Germline-derived CDR1 and CDR2 are DFQATT and SNEGSKA (reference sequence). Between the trimmed V and J ends, which lost 5 bases and 8 bases, there was a span of 13 bases. The CDR3, as DNA: TGCAGTGCTTGGGCGGCGGTGCATTCACCCCTCCACTTT. Amino acids: CSAWAAVHSPLHF.

This clonotype was seen only a few times. The CDR3 region has the DNA TGCAGTGCTAGTTCCCCAGGGGGCCTAAACACTGAAGCTTTCTTT. This gives the protein CSASSPGGLNTEAFF. The gene calls are TRBV20-1 and TRBJ1-1; 8 bases match TRBD1. V gave up 3 bases and J gave up 2 bases; unmatched junction bases: 8. The CDR3 is 15 residues long. The germline V gene encodes CDR1 DFQATT and CDR2 SNEGSKA (reference sequence).

This chain links TRBV7-9 with TRBJ2-7, with D tentatively TRBD1 or TRBD2 (5 bases each). Germline lookup yields CDR1 SEHNR and CDR2 FQNEAQ (reference sequence). V lost 4 bases and J 2 bases, leaving 18 bases between the germline ends. The CDR3 is 16 residues long. The CDR3 spells CASSSSGTATTYEQYF. Written as DNA, the CDR3 is TGTGCCAGCAGCTCCTCCGGGACCGCGACGACCTACGAGCAGTACTTC.